This T cell receptor (beta chain) stems from a study of OX40 agonist ivuxolimab in advanced cancers. Study summary: Patients assigned to dose escalation were diagnosed with hepatocellular carcinoma, melanoma, renal cell or head and neck cancer. Whole-study findings and limits: In general, CD8+ T cells held more expanded clones than CD4+ did, on average.

CDR1 and CDR2 from the germline V gene are SEHNR and FQNEAQ (reference sequence). The CDR3 spans 14 residues. Trimming removed 2 bases at V and 7 bases at J, with 14 bases between. On this clone: Its specificity is unknown.

Produced via immunoSEQ multiplex PCR; TCRdb's table is partial and in-frame only. The sample shows about 31,000 clones, over 75% of them seen only once. The material sequenced was CD4+ or CD8+ T cells sorted from blood, taken in a trial of the OX40 agonist ivuxolimab. This chain connects TRBV7-9 to TRBJ1-1; no reliable D call. This TCR came from an adult with an advanced solid tumor such as melanoma, head and neck, liver or kidney cancer. The CDR3 region has the DNA TGTGCCAGCAGCTTAAGTGTGGAATGGGATGAAGCTTTCTTT. Its protein is CASSLSVEWDEAFF.